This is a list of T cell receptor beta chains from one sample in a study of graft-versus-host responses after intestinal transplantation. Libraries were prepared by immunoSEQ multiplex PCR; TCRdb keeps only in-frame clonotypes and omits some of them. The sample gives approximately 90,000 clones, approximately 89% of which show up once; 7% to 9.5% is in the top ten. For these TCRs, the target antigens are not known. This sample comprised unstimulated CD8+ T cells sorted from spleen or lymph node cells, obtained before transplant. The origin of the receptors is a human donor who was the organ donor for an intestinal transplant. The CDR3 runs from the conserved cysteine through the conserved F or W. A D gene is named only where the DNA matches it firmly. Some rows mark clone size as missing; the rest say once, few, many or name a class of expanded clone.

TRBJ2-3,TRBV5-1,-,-,TGCGCCAGCAGCCTTACGGTAACGCTCACAGATACGCAGTATTTT,CASSLTVTLTDTQYF
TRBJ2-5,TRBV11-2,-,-,TGTGCCAGCAGCTTAAGAGGGCAGGCCATCCAAGAGACCCAGTACTTC,CASSLRGQAIQETQYF
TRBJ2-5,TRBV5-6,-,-,TGTGCCAGCAGCGGAGGCGTGGGGACCCAGTACTTC,CASSGGVGTQYF
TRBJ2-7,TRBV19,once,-,TGTGCCAGTAGTATGCCAGGGAATGTATACGAGCAGTACTTC,CASSMPGNVYEQYF
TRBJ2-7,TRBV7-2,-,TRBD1,TGTGCCAGCAGCTTAGAGGGACAGCCGTTCTCCTACGAGCAGTACTTC,CASSLEGQPFSYEQYF
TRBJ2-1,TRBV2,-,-,TGTGCCACCCGGACGGCGGAGGGGGATCAGTTCTTC,CATRTAEGDQFF
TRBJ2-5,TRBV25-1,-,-,TGTGCCAGCAGTGACCCCCGCGTCGTCGACGAGACCCAGTACTTC,CASSDPRVVDETQYF
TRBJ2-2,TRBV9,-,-,TGTGCCAGCAGCGTTACGAACACCGGGGAGCTGTTTTTT,CASSVTNTGELFF
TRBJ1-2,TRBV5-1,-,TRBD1,TGCGCCAGCAGCTTGCGGACAGGTCTGCCGTTCTATGGCTACACCTTC,CASSLRTGLPFYGYTF
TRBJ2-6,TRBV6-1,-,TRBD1,TGTGCCAGCAGTGAACCCAGAACAGGGGGCTCTGGGGCCAACGTCCTGACTTTC,CASSEPRTGGSGANVLTF
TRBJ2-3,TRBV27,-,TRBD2,TGTGCCAGCAGTTTACTAGCGGGGGATACGCAGTATTTT,CASSLLAGDTQYF
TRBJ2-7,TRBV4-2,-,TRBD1,TGTGCCAGCAGCCAAGTAACCGGGACAGGGGGCCCAGCCTACGAGCAGTACTTC,CASSQVTGTGGPAYEQYF
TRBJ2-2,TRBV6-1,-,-,TGTGCCAGCAGAGGACGGGTTGCCGGGGAGCTGTTTTTT,CASRGRVAGELFF
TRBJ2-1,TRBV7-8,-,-,TGTGCCAGCAGCCACCCTAGCTCGGTCTCCTACAATGAGCAGTTCTTC,CASSHPSSVSYNEQFF
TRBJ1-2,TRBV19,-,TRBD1,TGTGCCAGTAGTATAGGGTGGGAGACAGGGCCGGTTGGCTACACCTTC,CASSIGWETGPVGYTF
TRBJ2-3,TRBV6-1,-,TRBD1,TGTGCCAGCAGTGGGACAGGGGGCGCAGATACGCAGTATTTT,CASSGTGGADTQYF
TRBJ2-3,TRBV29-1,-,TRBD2,TGCAGCGCCGATTCGTCGGGACTAGCAGGTTCAGATACGCAGTATTTT,CSADSSGLAGSDTQYF
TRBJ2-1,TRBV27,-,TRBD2,TGTGCCAGCAGTATCTGGACTAGCATCGGTGAGCAGTTCTTC,CASSIWTSIGEQFF
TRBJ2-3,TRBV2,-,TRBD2,TGTGCCAGCAGCGACCTGACTAGCTTGGGGCATACGCAGTATTTT,CASSDLTSLGHTQYF
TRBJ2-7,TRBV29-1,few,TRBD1,TGCAGCGTTGAATGGACAGGGGGGGGCTACGAGCAGTACTTC,CSVEWTGGGYEQYF
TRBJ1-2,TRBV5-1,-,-,TGTGCCAGCAGCTTTTTGGATGGCTACACCTTC,CASSFLDGYTF
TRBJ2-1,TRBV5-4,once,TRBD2,TGTGCCAGCAGCTTAGGACTAGCGGTTAATGAGCAGTTCTTC,CASSLGLAVNEQFF
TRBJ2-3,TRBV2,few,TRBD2,TGTGCCAGCAGGGGGGGGAGCACAGATACGCAGTATTTT,CASRGGSTDTQYF
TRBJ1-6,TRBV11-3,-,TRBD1,TGTGCCAGCAGCTTGGGACAGGGCTATAATTCACCCCTCCACTTT,CASSLGQGYNSPLHF
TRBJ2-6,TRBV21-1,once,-,TGTGCCAGCACTTTGACAGGGGACCGCTCTGGGGCCAACGTCCTGACTTTC,CASTLTGDRSGANVLTF
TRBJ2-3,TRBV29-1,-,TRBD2,TGCAGCGTTGTCGTGGCTAGCGGCTACACAGATACGCAGTATTTT,CSVVVASGYTDTQYF